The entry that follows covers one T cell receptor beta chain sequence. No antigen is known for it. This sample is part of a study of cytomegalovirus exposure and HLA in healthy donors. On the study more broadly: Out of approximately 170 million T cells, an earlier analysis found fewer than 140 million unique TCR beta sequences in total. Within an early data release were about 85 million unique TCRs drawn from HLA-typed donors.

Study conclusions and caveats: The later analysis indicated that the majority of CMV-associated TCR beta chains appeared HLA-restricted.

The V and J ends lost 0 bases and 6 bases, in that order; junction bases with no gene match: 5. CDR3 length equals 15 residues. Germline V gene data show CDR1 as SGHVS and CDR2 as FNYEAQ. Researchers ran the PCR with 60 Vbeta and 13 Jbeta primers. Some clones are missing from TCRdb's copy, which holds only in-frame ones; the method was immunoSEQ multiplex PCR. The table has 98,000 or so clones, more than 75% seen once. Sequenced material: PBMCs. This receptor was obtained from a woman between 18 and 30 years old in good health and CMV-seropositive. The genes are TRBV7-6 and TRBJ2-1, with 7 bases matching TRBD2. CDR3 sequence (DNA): TGTGCCAGCAGCTTAGCGGGAGGGCCGGTCAATGAGCAGTTCTTC. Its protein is CASSLAGGPVNEQFF.